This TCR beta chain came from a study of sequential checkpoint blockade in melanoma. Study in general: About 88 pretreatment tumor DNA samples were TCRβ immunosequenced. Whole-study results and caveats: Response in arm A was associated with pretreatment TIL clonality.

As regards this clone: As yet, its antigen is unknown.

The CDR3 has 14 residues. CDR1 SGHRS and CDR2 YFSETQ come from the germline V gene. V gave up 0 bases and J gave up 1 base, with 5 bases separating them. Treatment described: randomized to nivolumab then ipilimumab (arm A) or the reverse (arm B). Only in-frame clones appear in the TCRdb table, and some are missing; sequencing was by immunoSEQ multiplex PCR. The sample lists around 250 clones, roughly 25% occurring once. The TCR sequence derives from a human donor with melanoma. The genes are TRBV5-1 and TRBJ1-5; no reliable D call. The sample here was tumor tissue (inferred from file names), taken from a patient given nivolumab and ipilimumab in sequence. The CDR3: CASSLEGSNQPQHF. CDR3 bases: TGCGCCAGCAGCTTGGAAGGCAGCAATCAGCCCCAGCATTTT.